The entry below describes one T cell receptor (beta chain). These data belong to a study of blood T cell repertoires in COVID-19. At the level of the study: The study drew acute and convalescent COVID-19 samples from the United States, Italy and Spain. The analysed material was cDNA or gDNA that came from T cells, B-cell-depleted T cells, or PBMCs.

Study processing details: Estimation of nucleated cell counts relied on the amplification of reference gene primers. Some clones are missing from TCRdb's copy, which holds only in-frame ones; the method was immunoSEQ multiplex PCR. V and J calls and clone size follow that table, whereas D and trimming were derived from the DNA. The sample yields about 240,000 clones, approximately 80% seen once. The sample taken for sequencing was peripheral blood. The TCR originated in a woman over 75 with acute or convalescent COVID-19.

CDR3 sequence (DNA): TGTGCCAGCAGCCAAGACAAGGGGGCTGAAGCTTTCTTT. Translating gives CASSQDKGAEAFF. The chain employs TRBV3-1 (or the pseudogene TRBV3-2) and TRBJ1-1; D is possibly TRBD1 (6 bases). Germline assignment: CDR1 LGHDT and CDR2 YNNKEL (reference sequence). The CDR3 spans 13 residues. V was cut by 0 bases and J by 6 bases, with 8 bases left in between.